The sample holds one count of the clone carrying this TCR beta chain. The antigen remains undetermined. The record originates from a study of cytomegalovirus exposure and HLA in healthy donors. Primers included in the PCR were 60 Vbeta and 13 Jbeta primers. Sequenced by immunoSEQ multiplex PCR; TCRdb stores in-frame clones only, minus some. In the table there are some 130,000 clones, around 73% of which are singletons. The CDR3 loop spans 14 amino acids. With V trimmed by 4 bases and J by 6 bases, 7 bases remained unmatched. CDR1 SGDLS and CDR2 YYNGEE come from the germline V gene. The study's findings and limits: The majority of CMV-associated TCR beta chains were reported as apparently HLA-restricted in a later analysis.

The sample consisted of PBMCs. The receptor comes from a human donor in good health. The gene calls are TRBV9 and TRBJ1-5; 7 nucleotides line up with TRBD1. The CDR3 loop is CASSPTGLGQPQHF. CDR3 sequence (DNA): TGTGCCAGCAGCCCGACAGGGCTAGGTCAGCCCCAGCATTTT.